These T cell receptor beta chains were read from a single sample in a study of T cell responses to AZD1222 COVID-19 vaccine. TCRdb's copy holds only in-frame clones and misses some; the assay was immunoSEQ multiplex PCR. The sample comprises 150,000 to 200,000 clones, 85% to 95% of which are singletons, and about 9.2% rests with the top ten. Sequences were derived from peripheral blood, sampled on day 0 of AZD1222 vaccination. Every receptor here comes from an adult in good health. The CDR3 runs from the conserved cysteine through the conserved F or W. D genes are given only for firm matches. Some rows mark clone size as missing; the rest say once, few, many or name a class of expanded clone.

>-|TRBJ2-1|TRBD2|TRBV19
CASSIDLASGGVNEQFF
TGTGCCAGTAGTATAGATCTGGCTAGCGGAGGGGTGAATGAGCAGTTCTTC
>-|TRBJ1-5|-|TRBV24-1
CATSDLDVNQPQHF
TGTGCCACCAGTGATTTGGACGTAAATCAGCCCCAGCATTTT
>-|TRBJ1-5|-|TRBV6-5
CASSPGHNQPQHF
TGTGCCAGCAGCCCGGGCCACAATCAGCCCCAGCATTTT
>-|TRBJ1-1|-|TRBV15
CATSRKQKNTEAFF
TGTGCCACCAGCAGAAAACAGAAGAACACTGAAGCTTTCTTT
>-|TRBJ2-2|TRBD1|TRBV9
CASNSGGLTGELFF
TGTGCCAGCAATTCAGGGGGCCTCACCGGGGAGCTGTTTTTT
>-|TRBJ1-5|-|TRBV6-1
CASSDSLGGPGNQPQHF
TGTGCCAGCAGTGATAGTCTCGGGGGGCCGGGCAATCAGCCCCAGCATTTT
>-|TRBJ2-7|TRBD1|TRBV5-1
CASSPVGTGAGNEQYF
TGCGCCAGCAGCCCCGTGGGGACAGGGGCTGGTAACGAGCAGTACTTC
>-|TRBJ1-2|-|TRBV10-3
CAISEHAYGYTF
TGTGCCATCAGTGAACATGCTTATGGCTACACCTTC
>-|TRBJ1-5|-|TRBV5-6
CASSLGGTQNQPQHF
TGTGCCAGCAGCTTGGGGGGGACCCAAAATCAGCCCCAGCATTTT
>-|TRBJ2-3|-|TRBV19
CASSIPSDTQYF
TGTGCCAGTAGTATACCCTCTGATACGCAGTATTTT
>-|TRBJ1-2|TRBD1|TRBV19
CASRGQGHYGYTF
TGTGCCAGTAGGGGACAGGGCCACTATGGCTACACCTTC
>-|TRBJ2-3|-|TRBV7-2
CASSLRADTQYF
TGTGCCAGCAGCTTACGGGCAGATACGCAGTATTTT
>-|TRBJ1-2|-|TRBV20-1
CSASAGNGYTF
TGCAGTGCTAGTGCTGGGAATGGCTACACCTTC
>-|TRBJ1-2|TRBD1|TRBV5-6
CASSSTGRTSNYGYTF
TGTGCCAGCAGTTCGACAGGGCGGACGTCTAACTATGGCTACACCTTC
>-|TRBJ2-3|-|TRBV11-3
CASSATYTDTQYF
TGTGCCAGCAGCGCGACCTACACAGATACGCAGTATTTT
>-|TRBJ2-1|TRBD2|TRBV7-8
CASSLVVAGLEQFF
TGTGCCAGCAGCTTAGTTGTAGCGGGCTTGGAGCAGTTCTTC
>-|TRBJ1-4|-|TRBV5-5
CASSPDFVVSTNEKLFF
TGTGCCAGCAGCCCGGATTTTGTGGTGTCAACTAATGAAAAACTGTTTTTT
>few|TRBJ2-7|TRBD2|TRBV3-1/TRBV3-2
CASSPPRLAGTTEQYF
TGTGCCAGCAGCCCCCCCCGGCTAGCGGGGACCACCGAGCAGTACTTC
>-|TRBJ2-5|-|TRBV28
CASRGQETQYF
TGTGCCAGCCGGGGCCAAGAGACCCAGTACTTC
>-|TRBJ2-1|TRBD2|TRBV11-2
CASSGSSGTSHNEQFF
TGTGCCAGCAGCGGGAGTTCCGGGACTAGCCACAATGAGCAGTTCTTC
>once|TRBJ2-5|-|TRBV11-2
CASSLVVASDGTQYF
TGTGCCAGCAGCTTAGTCGTAGCTTCTGACGGGACCCAGTACTTC
>-|TRBJ2-7|-|TRBV30
CAWIGSGVGEQYF
TGTGCCTGGATCGGTTCGGGGGTGGGCGAGCAGTACTTC
>-|TRBJ2-7|TRBD2|TRBV30
CAWSMGLAGGAYEQYF
TGTGCCTGGAGTATGGGACTAGCGGGAGGGGCCTACGAGCAGTACTTC
>-|TRBJ2-3|-|TRBV5-4
CASSLAGGRTDTQYF
TGTGCCAGCAGCTTGGCAGGTGGGAGGACAGATACGCAGTATTTT
>-|TRBJ2-2|TRBD1|TRBV11-3
CASQDRAYGGELFF
TGTGCCAGCCAGGACAGGGCGTATGGCGGGGAGCTGTTTTTT
>-|TRBJ2-5|TRBD2|TRBV5-1
CASSFLAGGSQETQYF
TGCGCCAGCAGCTTCCTAGCGGGAGGTTCCCAAGAGACCCAGTACTTC
>-|TRBJ2-7|TRBD1|TRBV4-1
CASSQGTGGTRYEQYF
TGCGCCAGCAGCCAGGGGACAGGGGGGACAAGGTACGAGCAGTACTTC
>-|TRBJ2-1|-|TRBV5-1
CASSSKGSYNEQFF
TGCGCCAGCAGTTCGAAAGGGTCCTACAATGAGCAGTTCTTC
>-|TRBJ1-2|-|TRBV2
CASSEALRRGVGYTF
TGTGCCAGCAGTGAAGCGCTACGTAGGGGTGTTGGCTACACCTTC
>-|TRBJ1-1|TRBD1|TRBV3-1/TRBV3-2
CASSQGNTGVTEAFF
TGTGCCAGCAGCCAAGGTAATACAGGGGTCACTGAAGCTTTCTTT
>once|TRBJ2-4|TRBD1|TRBV6-5
CASSSWTGPENIQYF
TGTGCCAGCAGTTCTTGGACAGGGCCGGAAAACATTCAGTACTTC
>-|TRBJ2-7|-|TRBV7-2
CASSLVVGAYEQYF
TGTGCCAGCAGCTTAGTTGTTGGGGCCTACGAGCAGTACTTC
>-|TRBJ1-6|-|TRBV9
CASSVEPYNSPLHF
TGTGCCAGCAGCGTAGAGCCCTATAATTCACCCCTCCACTTT